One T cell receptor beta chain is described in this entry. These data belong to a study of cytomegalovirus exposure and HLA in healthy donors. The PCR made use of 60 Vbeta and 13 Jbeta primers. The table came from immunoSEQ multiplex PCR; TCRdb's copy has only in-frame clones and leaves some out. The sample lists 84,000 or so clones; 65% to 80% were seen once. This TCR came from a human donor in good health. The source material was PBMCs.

CDR3 DNA: TGTGCCTGGAGTAACGACAGGGCCACTGAAGCTTTCTTT. Translated: CAWSNDRATEAFF. The chain is built from TRBV30 and TRBJ1-1; 7 bases fit TRBD1. V was clipped by 2 bases and J by 4 bases; unmatched bases: 4. CDR1 is GTSNPN and CDR2 is SVGIG in the germline V gene (reference sequence). The CDR3 loop spans 13 amino acids.